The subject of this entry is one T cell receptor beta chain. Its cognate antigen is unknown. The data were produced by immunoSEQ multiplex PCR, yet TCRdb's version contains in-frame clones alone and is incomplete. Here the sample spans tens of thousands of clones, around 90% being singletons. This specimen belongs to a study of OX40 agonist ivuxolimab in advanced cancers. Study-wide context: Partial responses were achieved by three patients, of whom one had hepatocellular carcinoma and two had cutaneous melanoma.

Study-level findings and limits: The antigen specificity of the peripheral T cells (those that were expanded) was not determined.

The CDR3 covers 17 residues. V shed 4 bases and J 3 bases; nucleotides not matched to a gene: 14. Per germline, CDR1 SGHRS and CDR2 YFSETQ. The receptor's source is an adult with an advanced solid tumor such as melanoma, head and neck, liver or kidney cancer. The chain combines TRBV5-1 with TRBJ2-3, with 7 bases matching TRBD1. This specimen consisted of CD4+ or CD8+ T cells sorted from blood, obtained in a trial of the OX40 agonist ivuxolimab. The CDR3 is CASSSTYRGSPTDTQYF. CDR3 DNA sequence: TGCGCCAGCAGCAGTACATACAGGGGATCGCCGACAGATACGCAGTATTTT.